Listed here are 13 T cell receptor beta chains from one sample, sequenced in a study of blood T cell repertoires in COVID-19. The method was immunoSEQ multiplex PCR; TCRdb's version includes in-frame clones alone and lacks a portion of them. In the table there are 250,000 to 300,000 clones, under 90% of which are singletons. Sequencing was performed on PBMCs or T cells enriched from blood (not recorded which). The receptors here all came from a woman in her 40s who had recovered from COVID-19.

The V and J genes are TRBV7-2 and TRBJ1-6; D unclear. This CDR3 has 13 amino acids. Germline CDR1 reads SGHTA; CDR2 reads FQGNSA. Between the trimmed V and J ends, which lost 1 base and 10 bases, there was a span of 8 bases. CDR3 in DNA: TGTGCCAGCAGCTTAGGGAGGGAGTCACCCCTCCACTTT. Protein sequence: CASSLGRESPLHF.

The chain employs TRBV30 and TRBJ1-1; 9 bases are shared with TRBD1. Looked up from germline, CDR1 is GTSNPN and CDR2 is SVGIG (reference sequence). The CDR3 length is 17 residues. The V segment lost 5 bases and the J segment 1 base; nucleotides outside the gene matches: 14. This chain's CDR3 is CAWAGGLGQGWNTEAFF. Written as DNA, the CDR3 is TGTGCCTGGGCAGGAGGATTGGGACAGGGTTGGAACACTGAAGCTTTCTTT.

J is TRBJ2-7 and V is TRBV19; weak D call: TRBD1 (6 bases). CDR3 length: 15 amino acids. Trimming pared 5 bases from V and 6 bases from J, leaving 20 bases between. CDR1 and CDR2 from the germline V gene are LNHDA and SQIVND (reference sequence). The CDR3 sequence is CASSVLGVARGEQYF. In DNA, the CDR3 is TGTGCCAGTAGTGTGCTAGGGGTTGCCAGGGGCGAGCAGTACTTC.

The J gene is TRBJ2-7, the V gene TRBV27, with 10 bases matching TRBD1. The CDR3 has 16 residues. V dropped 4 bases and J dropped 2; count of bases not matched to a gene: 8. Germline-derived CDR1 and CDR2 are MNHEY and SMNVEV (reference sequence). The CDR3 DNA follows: TGTGCCAGCAGTTACGCTCCGGGACAGGGGACCTACGAGCAGTACTTC. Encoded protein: CASSYAPGQGTYEQYF.

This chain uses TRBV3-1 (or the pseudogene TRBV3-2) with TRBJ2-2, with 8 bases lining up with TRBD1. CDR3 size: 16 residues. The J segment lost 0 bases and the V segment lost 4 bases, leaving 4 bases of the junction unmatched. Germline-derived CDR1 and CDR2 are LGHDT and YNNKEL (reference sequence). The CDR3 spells CASSPRGRTNTGELFF. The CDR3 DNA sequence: TGTGCCAGCAGCCCCAGGGGGCGAACGAACACCGGGGAGCTGTTTTTT.

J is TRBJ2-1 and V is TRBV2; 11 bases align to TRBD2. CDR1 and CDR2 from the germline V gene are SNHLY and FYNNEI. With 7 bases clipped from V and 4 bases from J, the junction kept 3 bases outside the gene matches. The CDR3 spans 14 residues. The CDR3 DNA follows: TGTGCCAGCACCGGGACTAGCGGATACAATGAGCAGTTCTTC. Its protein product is CASTGTSGYNEQFF.

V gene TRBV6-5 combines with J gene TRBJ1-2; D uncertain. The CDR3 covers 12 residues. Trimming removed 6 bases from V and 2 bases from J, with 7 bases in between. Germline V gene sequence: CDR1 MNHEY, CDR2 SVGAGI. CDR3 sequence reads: CASSALNYGYTF. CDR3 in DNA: TGTGCCAGCAGCGCACTAAACTATGGCTACACCTTC.

The CDR3 nucleotides are TGTGCCAGCAGCTTGGTAGACACTTTTAACTATGGCTACACCTTC. Translation gives CASSLVDTFNYGYTF. The chain joins TRBV7-9 to TRBJ1-2; no reliable D call. The CDR3 is 15 amino acids. V lost 3 bases, J lost 1 base, and 12 bases lay in between. The germline CDR1 and CDR2 sequences are SEHNR and FQNEAQ (reference sequence).

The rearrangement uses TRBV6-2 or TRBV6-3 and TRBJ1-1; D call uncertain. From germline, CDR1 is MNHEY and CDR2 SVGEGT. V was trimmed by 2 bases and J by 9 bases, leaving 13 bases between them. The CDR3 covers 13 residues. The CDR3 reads CASSYRRGSKAFF. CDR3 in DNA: TGTGCCAGCAGTTACCGTCGGGGATCTAAAGCTTTCTTT.

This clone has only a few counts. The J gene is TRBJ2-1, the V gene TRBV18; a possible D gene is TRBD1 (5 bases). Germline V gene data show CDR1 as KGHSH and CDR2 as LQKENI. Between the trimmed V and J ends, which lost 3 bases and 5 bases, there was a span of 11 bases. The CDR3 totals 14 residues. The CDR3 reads CASSPGKGNNEQFF. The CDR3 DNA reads TGTGCCAGCTCACCCGGTAAGGGGAACAATGAGCAGTTCTTC.

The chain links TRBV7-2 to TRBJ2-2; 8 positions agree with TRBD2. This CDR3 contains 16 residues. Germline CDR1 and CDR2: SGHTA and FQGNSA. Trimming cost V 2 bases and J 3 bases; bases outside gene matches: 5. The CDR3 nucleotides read TGTGCCAGCAGCTTATGGGCTAGCGGGTACACCGGGGAGCTGTTTTTT. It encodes CASSLWASGYTGELFF.

CDR3 coding DNA: TGTGCCAGCAGGGGCCTACAGAGACAGGGCTTTCAGCCCCAGCATTTT. It yields the protein CASRGLQRQGFQPQHF. This chain connects TRBV21-1 to TRBJ1-5; TRBD1, as called in the table, went unchecked against the DNA. TRBV21-1 is given as a pseudogene. The CDR3 runs 16 residues.

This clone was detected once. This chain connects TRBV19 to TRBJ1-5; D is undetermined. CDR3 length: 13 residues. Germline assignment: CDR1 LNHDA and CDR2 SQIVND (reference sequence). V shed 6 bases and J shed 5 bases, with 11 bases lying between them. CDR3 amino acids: CASRLRLDQPQHF. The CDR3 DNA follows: TGTGCCAGTAGATTGAGGTTGGATCAGCCCCAGCATTTT.